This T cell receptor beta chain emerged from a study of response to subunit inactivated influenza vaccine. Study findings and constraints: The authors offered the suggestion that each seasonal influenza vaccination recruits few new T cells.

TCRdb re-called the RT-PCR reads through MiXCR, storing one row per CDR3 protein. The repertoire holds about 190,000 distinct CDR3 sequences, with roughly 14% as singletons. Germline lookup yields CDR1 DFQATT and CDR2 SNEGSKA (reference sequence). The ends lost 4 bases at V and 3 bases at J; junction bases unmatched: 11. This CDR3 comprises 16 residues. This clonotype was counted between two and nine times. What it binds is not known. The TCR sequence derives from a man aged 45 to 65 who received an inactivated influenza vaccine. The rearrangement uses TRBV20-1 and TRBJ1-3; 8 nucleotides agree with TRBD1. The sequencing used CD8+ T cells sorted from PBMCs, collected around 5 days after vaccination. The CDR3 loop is CSATPDREFLGNTIYF. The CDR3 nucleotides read TGCAGTGCTACCCCGGACAGGGAATTTCTTGGAAACACCATATATTTT.